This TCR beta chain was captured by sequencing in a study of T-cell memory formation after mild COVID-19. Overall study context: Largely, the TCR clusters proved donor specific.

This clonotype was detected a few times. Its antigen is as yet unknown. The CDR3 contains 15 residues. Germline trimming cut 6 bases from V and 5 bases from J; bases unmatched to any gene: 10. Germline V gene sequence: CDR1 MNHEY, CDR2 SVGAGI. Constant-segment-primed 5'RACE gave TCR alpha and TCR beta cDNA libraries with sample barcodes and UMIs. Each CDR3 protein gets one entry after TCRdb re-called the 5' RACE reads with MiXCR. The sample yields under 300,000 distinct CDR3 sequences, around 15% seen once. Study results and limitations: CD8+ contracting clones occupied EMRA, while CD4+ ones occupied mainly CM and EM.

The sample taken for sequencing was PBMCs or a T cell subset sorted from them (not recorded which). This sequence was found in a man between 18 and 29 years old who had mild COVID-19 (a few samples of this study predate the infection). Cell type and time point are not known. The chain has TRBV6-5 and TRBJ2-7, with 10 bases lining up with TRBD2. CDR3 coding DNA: TGTGCCAGCAGCGTCTCGGCTAGCGGGGGCCACGAGCAGTACGTC. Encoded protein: CASSVSASGGHEQYV.